What follows is one T cell receptor beta chain and its context. The assay was immunoSEQ multiplex PCR, and TCRdb's table has in-frame clones only and misses some. The table shows under 200,000 clones, with roughly 80% occurring only once. Germline V gene data show CDR1 as KGHSH and CDR2 as LQKENI. This CDR3 is 14 amino acids long. The trim removed 4 bases at V and 8 bases at J, leaving 9 bases unmatched. This sample is drawn from a study of blood T cell repertoires in COVID-19. Across under 25 US areas, participants ranged in age from about 18 to 100 years. The V call is TRBV18, the J call TRBJ1-2; 8 nucleotides line up with TRBD1. Input material: PBMCs or T cells enriched from blood (not recorded which). The source is a woman between 55 and 75 years old who had recovered from COVID-19. CDR3 loop: CASSRGQALEGYTF. In DNA form, the CDR3 reads TGTGCCAGCTCACGGGGACAGGCCCTAGAGGGCTACACCTTC.